The sample holds one count of the clone carrying this T cell receptor (beta chain). Its antigen is currently unknown. This table comes from immunoSEQ multiplex PCR, and its TCRdb copy is limited to in-frame clones, with some not included. The sample lists about 680,000 clones, approximately 90% occurring once. Germline CDR1 reads SNHLY; CDR2 reads FYNNEI. Trimming pared 2 bases from V and 4 bases from J, leaving 11 bases between. The CDR3 runs 14 residues. This sample stems from a study of shared clonotypes between healthy human individuals. Whole-study results and caveats: Shared across several donors were roughly 4.7% of the naive CD4 clonotypes.

Naive CD8 populations comprised CD45RO-negative cells positively selected for CCR7, excluding terminally differentiated effector memory CD45RA+ cells. Adults of Caucasian background living in Nashville, Tennessee made up all donors. The sequence was collected from a man in his thirties or forties in good health. The sequenced sample was naive CD8+ T cells sorted from blood. The rearrangement links TRBV2 to TRBJ1-1; weak D call: TRBD1 (5 bases). The CDR3 DNA reads TGTGCCAGCAGTGAAAGTGTGGGGGGCACTGAAGCTTTCTTT. It specifies CASSESVGGTEAFF.